The rows below give T cell receptor beta chains drawn from one sample of a study of primary melanoma T cells and metastatic recurrence. Using immunoSEQ multiplex PCR, the repertoire was profiled, and TCRdb retains in-frame clones only, with some absent. The sample totals 65 to 75 clones. Input material: melanoma tumor tissue. These receptors were taken from a human donor with melanoma. CDR3s include the opening cysteine and the closing phenylalanine or tryptophan. D genes are given only for firm matches. The listing skips clone size in some rows; elsewhere it reads once, few, many or a size class.

size	V	D	J	DNA	CDR3
-	TRBV11-3	-	TRBJ2-3	TGTGCCAGCAGCGTGGGACGGCGCACAGATACGCAGTATTTT	CASSVGRRTDTQYF
-	TRBV30	-	TRBJ2-7	TGTGCCTGGAGCGTACGGCGCAGGAGTAGCGAGCAGTACTTC	CAWSVRRRSSEQYF
-	TRBV6-1	-	TRBJ1-5	TGTGCCAGCAGTGAAGTTGGGGGACCGTTTAGCAATCAGCCCCAGCATTTT	CASSEVGGPFSNQPQHF
once	TRBV18	-	TRBJ2-5	TGTGCCAGCTCACCACGGGCTAGAGTGGAGGAGACCCAGTACTTC	CASSPRARVEETQYF
-	TRBV6-7	-	TRBJ2-2	TGTGCCAGCAGTGAATGGATAGTAGGGGCCGGGGAGCTGTTTTTT	CASSEWIVGAGELFF
-	TRBV29-1	TRBD2	TRBJ2-7	TGCAGCGTTGAAAAGCGGGGAGGGGTGGACGAGCAGTACTTC	CSVEKRGGVDEQYF
-	TRBV12-5	-	TRBJ2-2	TGTGCCAGCAAATTGCAGGGCGTTCAGACCGGGGAGCTGTTTTTT	CASKLQGVQTGELFF
-	TRBV29-1	TRBD2	TRBJ2-1	TGCAGCGTTGGAGCCAGGACTAGCTTCGATGAGCAGTTCTTC	CSVGARTSFDEQFF
-	TRBV14	-	TRBJ1-1	TGTGCCAGCAGCCAAGATCGCGCGGGAGCTTTCTTT	CASSQDRAGAFF
-	TRBV7-1	-	TRBJ2-1	TGTGCCAGCAGCTTAACGGCGCAGAATGAGCAGTTCTTC	CASSLTAQNEQFF